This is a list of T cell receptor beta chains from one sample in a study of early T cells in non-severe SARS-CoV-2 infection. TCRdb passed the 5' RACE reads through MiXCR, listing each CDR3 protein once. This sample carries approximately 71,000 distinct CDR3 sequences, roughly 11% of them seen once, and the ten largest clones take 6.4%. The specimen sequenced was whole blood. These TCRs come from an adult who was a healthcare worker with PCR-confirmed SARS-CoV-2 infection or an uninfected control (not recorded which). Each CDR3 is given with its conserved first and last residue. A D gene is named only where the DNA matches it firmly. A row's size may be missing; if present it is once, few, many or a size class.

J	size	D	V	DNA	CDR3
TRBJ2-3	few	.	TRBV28	TGTGCCAGCAGTACACGCCGGGGGCTTCTCACAGATACGCAGTATTTT	CASSTRRGLLTDTQYF
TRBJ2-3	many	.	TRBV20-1	TGCAGTGCTAGACCCCGGCTGACAGATACGCAGTATTTT	CSARPRLTDTQYF
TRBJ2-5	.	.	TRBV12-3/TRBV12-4	TGTGCCAGCAGTGACAGACAGACCCAGTACTTC	CASSDRQTQYF
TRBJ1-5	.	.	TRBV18	TGTGCCAGCTCACAGGGTGATAGCAATCAGCCCCAGCATTTT	CASSQGDSNQPQHF
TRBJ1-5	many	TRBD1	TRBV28	TGTGCCAGCAGTTTGGAGGGACAGCGATTAAATCAGCCCCAGCATTTT	CASSLEGQRLNQPQHF
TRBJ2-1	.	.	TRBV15	TGTGCCACCAGCAAGCAACATGGTGAGCAGTTCTTC	CATSKQHGEQFF
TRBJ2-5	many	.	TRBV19	TGTGCCAGTACCCCCACGGGGGGCGTGGAGACCCAGTACTTC	CASTPTGGVETQYF
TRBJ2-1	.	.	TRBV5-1	TGCGCCAGCAGCCCCGGGACTCACGCCGATGAGCAGTTCTTC	CASSPGTHADEQFF
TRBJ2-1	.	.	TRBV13	TGTGCCAGCAGCTTAGTTCGGGACTGGGGCTACAATGAGCAGTTCTTC	CASSLVRDWGYNEQFF
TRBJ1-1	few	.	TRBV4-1	TGCGCCAGCAGCCAAGAAGGTTGGGGCGTGGGGGAAGCTTTCTTT	CASSQEGWGVGEAFF
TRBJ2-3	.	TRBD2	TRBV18	TGTGCCAGCTCACCAACTGAGCGGGATTGGGCCGGCGGCACAGATACGCAGTATTTT	CASSPTERDWAGGTDTQYF
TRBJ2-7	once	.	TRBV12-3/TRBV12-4	TGTGCCAGCAGTAGAGGGAGAGGAGGAAGCTACGAGCAGTACTTC	CASSRGRGGSYEQYF
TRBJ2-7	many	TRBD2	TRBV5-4	TGTGCCAGCAGCCCGGGACTAGCGGGGTATGAGCAGTACTTC	CASSPGLAGYEQYF
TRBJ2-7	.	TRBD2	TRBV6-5	TGTGCCAGCAGTTCGGGACTAGCGGGTTCCTACGAGCAGTACTTC	CASSSGLAGSYEQYF
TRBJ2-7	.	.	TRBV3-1	TGTACCAGCAGCCAAGGCCACGAGCAGTACTTC	CTSSQGHEQYF
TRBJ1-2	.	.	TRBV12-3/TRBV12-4	TGTGCCAGCAGCCGAGGACTGGCTAACTATGGCTACACCTTC	CASSRGLANYGYTF
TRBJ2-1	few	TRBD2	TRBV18	TGTGCCAGCTCTCAATCCGGACTAGCGGGAGGTGAGCAGTTCTTC	CASSQSGLAGGEQFF
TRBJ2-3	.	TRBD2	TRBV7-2	TGTGCCAGCAGCGGACCCGGGACTAGCGGGAGGGCCCCAGATACGCAGTATTTT	CASSGPGTSGRAPDTQYF
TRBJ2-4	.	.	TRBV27	TGTGCCAGCAGCCCATTCTCGCCAGTAGCCAAAAACATTCAGTACTTC	CASSPFSPVAKNIQYF
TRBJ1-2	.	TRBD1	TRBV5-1	TGCGCCAGCTCGAGGACAGGGGAAGACTATGGCTACACCTTC	CASSRTGEDYGYTF
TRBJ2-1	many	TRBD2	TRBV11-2	TGTGCCAGCAGGACAGCCGGGACTAGCGGATACAATGAGCAGTTCTTC	CASRTAGTSGYNEQFF
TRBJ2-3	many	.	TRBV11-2	TGTGCCAGCAGCTTAGAGGGCGCTCCAGATACGCAGTATTTT	CASSLEGAPDTQYF
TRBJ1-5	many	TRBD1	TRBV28	TGTGCCAGCAGTTTAATTGGGGACAGGAAGGATCAGCCCCAGCATTTT	CASSLIGDRKDQPQHF
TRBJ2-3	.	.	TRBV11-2	TGTGCCAGCAGTCACCTACTAGCCCACCAAGATACGCAGTATTTT	CASSHLLAHQDTQYF
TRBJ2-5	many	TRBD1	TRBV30	TGTGCCTGGGACAGGGAACCCTACCAAGAGACCCAGTACTTC	CAWDREPYQETQYF
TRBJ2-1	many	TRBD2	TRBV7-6	TGTGCCAGCAGCCGTAAAACTAGCGGGAGGGCGGATGAGCAGTTCTTC	CASSRKTSGRADEQFF
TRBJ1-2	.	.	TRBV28	TGTGCCAGCAGTCTACCAGGGAAAGGCTACACCTTC	CASSLPGKGYTF
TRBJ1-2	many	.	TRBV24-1	TGTGCCACCAGTGATTTGGGTAGCTATGGCTACACCTTC	CATSDLGSYGYTF
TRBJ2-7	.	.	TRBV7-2	TGTGCCAGATACCTAAGTTATGGCGGACATCGGACCTCCTACGAGCAGTACTTC	CARYLSYGGHRTSYEQYF
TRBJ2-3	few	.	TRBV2	TGTGCCAACCTCCCCTGGGACCCCAACACAGATACGCAGTATTTT	CANLPWDPNTDTQYF
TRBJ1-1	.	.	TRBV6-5	TGTGCCAGCCTACCCCCGGGCCGGGGAGGGAACACTGAAGCTTTCTTT	CASLPPGRGGNTEAFF
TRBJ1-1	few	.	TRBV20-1	TGCAGTGCTTGGACAGAGACGAACACTGAAGCTTTCTTT	CSAWTETNTEAFF
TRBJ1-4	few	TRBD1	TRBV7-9	TGTGCCAGCAGTCGGACAGGCGAGGCTAATGAAAAACTGTTTTTT	CASSRTGEANEKLFF
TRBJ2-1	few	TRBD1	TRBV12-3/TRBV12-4	TGTGCCAGCACCTCGGGGACAGTGTACAATGAGCAGTTCTTC	CASTSGTVYNEQFF
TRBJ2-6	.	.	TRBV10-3	TGTGCCATCAGTGATCGGCGGGTCTCTGGGGCCAACGTCCTGACTTTC	CAISDRRVSGANVLTF
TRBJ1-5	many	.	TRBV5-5	TGTGCCAGCAGCGGCAGGCAGCCCCAGCATTTT	CASSGRQPQHF
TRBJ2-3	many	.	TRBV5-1	TGCGCCAGCAGCTCCGATAACAGCCGCACAGATACGCAGTATTTT	CASSSDNSRTDTQYF
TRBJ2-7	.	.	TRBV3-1	TGTGCCAGCAGCCAGCAGTTAAACGCCTACGAGCAGTACTTC	CASSQQLNAYEQYF
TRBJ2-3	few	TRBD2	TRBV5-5	TGTGCCAGCACCCTGCGCCGGACTAGTAGCACAGATACGCAGTATTTT	CASTLRRTSSTDTQYF
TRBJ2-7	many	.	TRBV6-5	TGTGCCAGCAGAGAGACTAGTACCGACGAGCAGTACTTC	CASRETSTDEQYF
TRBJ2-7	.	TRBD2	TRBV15	TGTGCCACCAGCAGAGAGAGGGCGGGGGTTTACGAGCAGTACTTC	CATSRERAGVYEQYF
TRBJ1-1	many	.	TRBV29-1	TGCAGCGCGACTGTGGGTGGTGAAGCTTTCTTT	CSATVGGEAFF
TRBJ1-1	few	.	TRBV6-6	TGTGCCAGCAGGAACGGGGGTGGCCCTGAAGCTTTCTTT	CASRNGGGPEAFF
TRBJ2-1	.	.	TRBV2	TGTGTCATCCTTAGAAACGGGGCGGGCTACAATGAGCAGTTCTTC	CVILRNGAGYNEQFF
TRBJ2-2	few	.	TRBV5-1	TGCGCCAGCAGGGACGTGGTCCCCGGGGAGCTGTTTTTT	CASRDVVPGELFF
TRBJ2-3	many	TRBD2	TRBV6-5	TGTGCCAGCAGACCCTATAGCGGGAGCTTTACAGATACGCAGTATTTT	CASRPYSGSFTDTQYF
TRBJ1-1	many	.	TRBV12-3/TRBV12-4	TGTGCCAGCAGAGTAAGACACATGAACACTGAAGCTTTCTTT	CASRVRHMNTEAFF
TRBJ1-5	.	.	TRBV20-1	TGCAGTGCTAGTACAGGGTATTATCAGCCCCAGCATTTT	CSASTGYYQPQHF
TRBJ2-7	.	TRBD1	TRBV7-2	TGTGCCAGCAGCATAAGTCCCGGGACAGGTTCCTACGAGCAGTACTTC	CASSISPGTGSYEQYF
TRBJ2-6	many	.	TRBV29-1	TGCAGCGTTTCCTACTCTGGGGCCAACGTCCTGACTTTC	CSVSYSGANVLTF
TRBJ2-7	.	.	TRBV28	TGTGCCAGCAGTTTGAGGTTTGGGGGATCGCCCTACGAGCAGTACTTC	CASSLRFGGSPYEQYF
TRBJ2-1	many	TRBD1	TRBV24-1	TGTGCCACCAGTGATGGACAGGGGCTGCTAAATTCCTACAATGAGCAGTTCTTC	CATSDGQGLLNSYNEQFF
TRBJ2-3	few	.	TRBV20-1	TGCAGTGGCTCTCGACGTAGCACAGATACGCAGTATTTT	CSGSRRSTDTQYF
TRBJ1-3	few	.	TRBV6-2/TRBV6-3	TGTGCCAGCAGTTACGGGGTATCTGGAAACACCATATATTTT	CASSYGVSGNTIYF
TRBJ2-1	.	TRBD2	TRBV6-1	TGTGCCAGCACTGTACTAGCGGCGGATGAGCAGTTCTTC	CASTVLAADEQFF
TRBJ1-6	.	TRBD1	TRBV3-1	TGTGCCAGCGGAATCAGGGGGCTGCGCCCCCTCCACTTT	CASGIRGLRPLHF
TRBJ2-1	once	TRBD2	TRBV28	TGTGCCAGCAGTTTAAGCGGGAGAGCCTTCAATGAGCAGTTCTTC	CASSLSGRAFNEQFF
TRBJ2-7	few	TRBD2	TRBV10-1	TGCGCCAGCAGTATAGCGGGAGTAGGCGAGCAGTACTTC	CASSIAGVGEQYF
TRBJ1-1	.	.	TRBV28	TGTGCCAGCCGTAAGGAGTTCACTGAAGCTTTCTTT	CASRKEFTEAFF